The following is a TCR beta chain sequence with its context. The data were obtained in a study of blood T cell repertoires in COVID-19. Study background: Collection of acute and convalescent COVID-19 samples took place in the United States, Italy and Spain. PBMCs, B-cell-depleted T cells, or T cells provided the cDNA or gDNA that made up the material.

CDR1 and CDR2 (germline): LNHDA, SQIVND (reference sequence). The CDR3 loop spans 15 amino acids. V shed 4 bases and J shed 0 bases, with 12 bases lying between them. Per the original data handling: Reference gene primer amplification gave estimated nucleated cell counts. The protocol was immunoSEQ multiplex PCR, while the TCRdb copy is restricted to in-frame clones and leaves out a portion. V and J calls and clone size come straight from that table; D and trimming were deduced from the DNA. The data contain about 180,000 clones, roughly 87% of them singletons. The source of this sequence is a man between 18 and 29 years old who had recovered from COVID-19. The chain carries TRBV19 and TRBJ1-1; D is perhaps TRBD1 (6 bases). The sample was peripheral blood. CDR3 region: CASSRTVFMNTEAFF. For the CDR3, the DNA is TGTGCCAGTAGTAGGACAGTTTTCATGAACACTGAAGCTTTCTTT.